This T cell receptor (beta chain) was identified in a study of T cell responses to AZD1222 COVID-19 vaccine. Sequencing was performed with immunoSEQ multiplex PCR; in TCRdb, only in-frame clones are kept and a portion is missing. The sample consists of 110,000 to 150,000 clones, 90% of them appearing once. Findings and limits, study-wide: Spike as a whole was targeted by vaccine-associated CD4 TCRs, dominant at 160-218 and 743-854.

V shed 5 bases and J 5 bases; nucleotides not matched to a gene: 4. CDR1 and CDR2 from the germline V gene are SGHAT and FQNNGV. The CDR3 runs to 13 residues. A remark on this clone: The antigen remains unidentified.

The rearrangement uses TRBV11-2 and TRBJ2-5; 8 nucleotides match TRBD1. This clonotype was obtained from an adult in good health. This material consisted of peripheral blood, taken on day 0 of AZD1222 vaccination. The CDR3 coding sequence is TGTGCCAGCAGCCTCAGGGGGCCGGAGACCCAGTACTTC. Amino acid sequence: CASSLRGPETQYF.